This T cell receptor beta chain was obtained from a study of OX40 agonist ivuxolimab in advanced cancers. Overall study context: A mean age of around 66 years, range roughly 20 to 90, was recorded, and 80% to 90% were male. Of the patients, three showed partial responses, one with hepatocellular carcinoma and two with cutaneous melanoma.

The repertoire was sequenced with immunoSEQ multiplex PCR; TCRdb's copy has only in-frame clones and lacks some. Among over 55,000 clones listed, roughly nine tenths were seen once. The origin of this receptor is an adult with an advanced solid tumor such as melanoma, head and neck, liver or kidney cancer. Sequencing was performed on CD4+ or CD8+ T cells sorted from blood, taken in a trial of the OX40 agonist ivuxolimab.

CDR3 in amino acids: CASSPGLVYNEQFF. The CDR3 DNA is TGTGCCAGCAGCCCAGGACTAGTCTACAATGAGCAGTTCTTC. The rearrangement uses TRBV14 and TRBJ2-1; 7 positions agree with TRBD2. The CDR3 has 14 amino acids. Germline loops: CDR1 SGHDN, CDR2 FVKESK. The junction had 3 bases not matched to a gene; V was cut back by 4 bases and J by 3 bases.